The 7 T cell receptor beta chains below come from one sample, sequenced in a study of blood T cell repertoires in COVID-19. Method: immunoSEQ multiplex PCR; TCRdb's copy keeps in-frame clones and lacks some. The sample consists of approximately 170,000 clones, approximately 77% of them appearing once. The material sequenced was peripheral blood. Receptors were obtained from a woman over 75 with active or convalescent COVID-19.

This clone was seen once. The chain uses TRBV28 and TRBJ2-7; 9 positions match TRBD1. Germline-derived CDR1 and CDR2 are MDHEN and SYDVKM. V lost 2 bases, J lost 3 bases, and 5 bases stayed unmatched. The CDR3 is 15 residues long. DNA for the CDR3: TGTGCCAGCAGTTTACCGGGACAGGGACGCTACGAGCAGTACTTC. Encoded protein: CASSLPGQGRYEQYF.

This clone has only a few counts. The sample has other DNA sequences that encode this CDR3 too. This rearrangement joins TRBV11-1 to TRBJ1-1; D gene unclear. V dropped 5 bases and J dropped 1 base, with 8 bases sitting between them. CDR1 and CDR2 (germline): SGHAT, FQDESV (reference sequence). This CDR3 contains 13 residues. CDR3 in amino acids: CASSPPGNTEAFF. The CDR3 DNA is TGTGCCAGCAGCCCGCCGGGGAACACTGAAGCTTTCTTT.

This chain joins TRBV19 and TRBJ1-2; D gene uncertain. Deletions cut 4 bases from V and 1 base from J, with 16 bases between. The germline V gene encodes CDR1 LNHDA and CDR2 SQIVND (reference sequence). The CDR3 covers 16 residues. Written as DNA, the CDR3 is TGTGCCAGTAGTACCACCATCAGGCCAGATAACTATGGCTACACCTTC. It codes for CASSTTIRPDNYGYTF. Full variable domain (missing parts from reference TRBV19 and TRBJ1-2): DGGITQSPKYLFRKEGQNVTLSCEQNLNHDAMYWYRQDPGQGLRLIYYSQIVNDFQKGDIAEGYSVSREKKESFPLTVTSAQKNPTAFYLCASSTTIRPDNYGYTFGSGTRLTVV.

This clone is a singleton in its sample. The chain carries TRBV5-1 and TRBJ1-6, with TRBD1 as a possible D gene (5 bases). The CDR3 has 16 residues. CDR1 and CDR2 (germline): SGHRS, YFSETQ. Trimming removed 4 bases at V and 7 bases at J, with 18 bases between. CDR3 loop: CASSHVGGSMNSPLHF. The DNA for the CDR3 is TGCGCCAGCAGCCACGTTGGGGGGTCAATGAATTCACCCCTCCACTTT. Variable domain in full (rest from reference TRBV5-1 and TRBJ1-6): KAGVTQTPRYLIKTRGQQVTLSCSPISGHRSVSWYQQTPGQGLQFLFEYFSETQRNKGNFPGRFSGRQFSNSRSEMNVSTLELGDSALYLCASSHVGGSMNSPLHFGNGTRLTVT.

The genes are TRBV6-5 and TRBJ2-7; 12 positions agree with TRBD2. V shed 4 bases, J shed 3 bases, and the junction held 1 base outside the gene matches. CDR3 length: 14 residues. Germline V gene lookup returns CDR1 MNHEY and CDR2 SVGAGI. For the CDR3, the DNA is TGTGCCAGCAGTTGGACTAGCGGGATCTACGAGCAGTACTTC. It translates to CASSWTSGIYEQYF.

The chain couples TRBV20-1 to TRBJ1-5; 7 nucleotides match TRBD1. The ends lost 3 bases at V and 1 base at J; junction bases unmatched: 3. Germline loops: CDR1 DFQATT, CDR2 SNEGSKA (reference sequence). CDR3 length: 14 amino acids. The CDR3 loop is CSASLGQSNQPQHF. CDR3 in DNA: TGCAGTGCTAGTTTGGGACAGAGCAATCAGCCCCAGCATTTT.

This clone turned up a few times. V is TRBV5-4 and J is TRBJ1-5; 7 bases map to TRBD1. V dropped 9 bases and J dropped 11; count of bases not matched to a gene: 14. The CDR3 runs 13 residues. Germline V gene sequence: CDR1 SGHNT, CDR2 YYREEE (reference sequence). The CDR3 DNA reads TGTGCCACCAGTACCGGGACAGAAGAGTCCCAGCATTTT. As protein: CATSTGTEESQHF.